This T cell receptor (beta chain) was sequenced during a study of blood T cell repertoires in COVID-19. Study-level background: The United States, Italy and Spain were the sources of the acute and convalescent COVID-19 samples. PBMCs, B-cell-depleted T cells, or T cells provided the cDNA or gDNA that made up the material.

V was clipped by 0 bases and J by 0 bases, with 11 bases between them. The germline V gene has CDR1 LGHNT and CDR2 FRNRAP. The CDR3 has 16 residues. This clone was observed once. As processed by the authors: From reference gene primer amplification, estimates of nucleated cell counts were derived. Clones were sequenced by immunoSEQ multiplex PCR, and TCRdb holds only the in-frame ones, with some missing. Clonal size and the V and J genes are those of that table, whereas D and trimming came from the DNA. Of tens of thousands of clones listed, roughly 90% are singletons. This sequence joins TRBV12-5 and TRBJ1-2; D is unclear. The source is a woman aged 55-69 years with acute or convalescent COVID-19. Sequenced sample: peripheral blood. CDR3 sequence (DNA): TGTGCTAGTGGTTTGGTACTAGGCGGTGCTAACTATGGCTACACCTTC. Its protein is CASGLVLGGANYGYTF.